This T cell receptor beta chain came from a study of blood T cell repertoires in COVID-19. For the study at large: Donors in the United States, Italy and Spain gave samples during acute or convalescent COVID-19.

The sample holds a few counts of this clone. Sequencing used immunoSEQ multiplex PCR; TCRdb keeps in-frame clones, though not all of them. Of about 270,000 clones listed, 88% are singletons. From germline, CDR1 is MNHEY and CDR2 SVGEGT. V lost 6 bases and J lost 3; bases outside the gene matches: 7. The CDR3 runs 15 residues. Participants spanned ages about 18 to 95 years and resided in roughly 26 US areas. The specimen sequenced was PBMCs or T cells enriched from blood (not recorded which). The clonotype originates from a woman in her forties or fifties who had recovered from COVID-19. The rearrangement uses TRBV6-2 or TRBV6-3 and TRBJ1-4, with 7 bases fitting TRBD1. In DNA, the CDR3 is TGTGCCAGCAGCCTCGACGGGACAGCTAATGAAAAACTGTTTTTT. It is translated as CASSLDGTANEKLFF.